This T cell receptor beta chain comes out of a study of cytomegalovirus exposure and HLA in healthy donors. Overall study results and limits: In vitro work confirmed that three CMV-associated chains recognize CMV antigens.

In the case of this clone: What it binds is not known.

PCR was performed using 60 Vbeta and 13 Jbeta primers. TCRdb keeps only in-frame clones here, not all; method: immunoSEQ multiplex PCR. Recorded for this sample: some 200,000 clones. CDR1 is GTSNPN and CDR2 is SVGIG in the germline V gene (reference sequence). Trimming pared 6 bases from V and 6 bases from J, leaving 12 bases between. The CDR3 loop spans 12 amino acids. The source of this sequence is a girl aged 2-10 years in good health and CMV-seropositive. The chain is built from TRBV30 and TRBJ2-1, with TRBD1 as a possible D gene (6 bases). Sequencing input: PBMCs. The CDR3 spells CACLLGGNEQFF. The CDR3 nucleotides are TGTGCCTGCCTGTTAGGGGGCAATGAGCAGTTCTTC. The variable domain in full, completed from reference TRBV30 and TRBJ2-1, reads SQTIHQWPATLVQPVGSPLSLECTVEGTSNPNLYWYRQAAGRGLQLLFYSVGIGQISSEVPQNLSASRPQDRQFILSSKKLLLSDSGFYLCACLLGGNEQFFGPGTRLTVL.